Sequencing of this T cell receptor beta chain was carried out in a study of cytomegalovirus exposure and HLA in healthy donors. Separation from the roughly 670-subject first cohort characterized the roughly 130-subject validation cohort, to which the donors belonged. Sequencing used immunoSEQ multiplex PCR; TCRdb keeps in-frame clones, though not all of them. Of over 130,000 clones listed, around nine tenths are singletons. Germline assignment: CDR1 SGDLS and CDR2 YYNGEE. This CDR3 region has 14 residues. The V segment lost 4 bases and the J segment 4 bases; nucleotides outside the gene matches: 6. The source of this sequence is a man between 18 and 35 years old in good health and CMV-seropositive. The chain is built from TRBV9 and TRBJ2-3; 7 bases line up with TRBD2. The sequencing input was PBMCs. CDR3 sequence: CASSPLTSADTQYF. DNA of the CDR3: TGTGCCAGCAGCCCTCTTACTAGCGCAGATACGCAGTATTTT.